Shown below are 24 T cell receptor beta chains from a single sample sequenced in a study of blood T cell repertoires in COVID-19. Clones were read by immunoSEQ multiplex PCR, and TCRdb kept only the in-frame ones, dropping some. This table holds about 210,000 clones, 84% found once. The sample comprised PBMCs or T cells enriched from blood (not recorded which). The origin of the receptors is a woman aged 30 to 39 who had been exposed to COVID-19.

The chain carries TRBV20-1 and TRBJ2-3, with 9 bases lining up with TRBD2. Per the germline V gene, CDR1 is DFQATT and CDR2 is SNEGSKA (reference sequence). The CDR3 totals 18 residues. The ends lost 3 bases at V and 6 bases at J; junction bases unmatched: 19. The CDR3 region is CSASGRGGLRSPLDTQYF. Here the CDR3 DNA reads TGCAGTGCTAGTGGGCGGGGGGGCCTTCGGTCGCCGTTGGATACGCAGTATTTT.

J is TRBJ1-5 and V is TRBV6-2 or TRBV6-3, with a tentative D call TRBD1 (5 bases). There are 15 residues in the CDR3. Trimming took 2 bases from V and 9 from J, leaving 17 bases between them. Germline V CDR1 and CDR2: MNHEY, SVGEGT. CDR3 amino acids: CASSYRRDRGAPQHF. The CDR3 nucleotides are TGTGCCAGCAGTTACCGCCGGGACCGCGGGGCGCCCCAGCATTTT.

This clone was seen a single time. CDR3: CASSYNVGRNTEAFF. The CDR3 DNA reads TGTGCCAGCAGTTATAACGTGGGCAGGAACACTGAAGCTTTCTTT. The rearrangement links TRBV6-2 or TRBV6-3 to TRBJ1-1, with D unresolved. Trimming pared 3 bases from V and 1 base from J, leaving 12 bases between. CDR3 length equals 15 residues. Germline CDR1 reads MNHEY; CDR2 reads SVGEGT.

The chain recombines TRBV18 with TRBJ2-1; D not certain. The germline CDR1 and CDR2 sequences are KGHSH and LQKENI. CDR3 length equals 12 residues. V was cut by 4 bases and J by 7 bases, with 8 bases left in between. Here the CDR3 reads CASSQERNEQFF. The CDR3 coding sequence is TGTGCCAGCTCACAAGAGCGTAATGAGCAGTTCTTC.

CDR3 DNA sequence: TGTGCCAGCACCCTACGGCCGGGGTCCACCGGGGAGCTGTTTTTT. Translated: CASTLRPGSTGELFF. This chain links TRBV6-5 with TRBJ2-2; maybe TRBD2 (5 bases). V lost 7 bases and J 4 bases, leaving 16 bases between the germline ends. The CDR3 extends over 15 amino acids. In germline, CDR1 is MNHEY, CDR2 SVGAGI.

This clone has only a few counts. The V gene is TRBV30, the J gene TRBJ1-2; maybe TRBD1 (5 bases). CDR3 size: 13 residues. Trimming removed 1 base from V and 2 bases from J, with 8 bases in between. CDR1 and CDR2 from the germline V gene are GTSNPN and SVGIG (reference sequence). CDR3 sequence (DNA): TGTGCCTGGAGTGACGACAGAAACTATGGCTACACCTTC. Translating gives CAWSDDRNYGYTF. Full variable domain (rest looked up from reference TRBV30 and TRBJ1-2): SQTIHQWPATLVQPVGSPLSLECTVEGTSNPNLYWYRQAAGRGLQLLFYSVGIGQISSEVPQNLSASRPQDRQFILSSKKLLLSDSGFYLCAWSDDRNYGYTFGSGTRLTVV.

The chain links TRBV24-1 to TRBJ2-5, with D unclear. Germline CDR1 reads KGHDR; CDR2 reads SFDVKD. The CDR3 extends over 14 amino acids. V was cut by 5 bases and J by 2 bases, with 11 bases left in between. The CDR3 sequence is CATSGPGLQETQYF. CDR3 nucleotide sequence: TGTGCCACCAGTGGGCCTGGTTTACAAGAGACCCAGTACTTC.

This chain joins TRBV5-4 and TRBJ1-1; D perhaps matches TRBD1 (5 bases). Trimming removed 6 bases at V and 1 base at J, with 19 bases between. The CDR3 length is 16 residues. Germline loops: CDR1 SGHNT, CDR2 YYREEE (reference sequence). CDR3 sequence: CASTPEYPGENTEAFF. In nucleotides, the CDR3 is TGTGCCAGCACCCCAGAGTATCCGGGGGAGAACACTGAAGCTTTCTTT. Based on the CDR3 plus reference TRBV5-4 and TRBJ1-1, the full variable domain is ETGVTQSPTHLIKTRGQQVTLRCSSQSGHNTVSWYQQALGQGPQFIFQYYREEENGRGNFPPRFSGLQFPNYSSELNVNALELDDSALYLCASTPEYPGENTEAFFGQGTRLTVV.

The chain recombines TRBV27 with TRBJ2-3, with 9 positions matching TRBD2. This CDR3 comprises 15 residues. Unmatched junction bases numbered 2, after V lost 2 bases and J lost 2 bases. Germline V gene data show CDR1 as MNHEY and CDR2 as SMNVEV (reference sequence). The CDR3 region is CASSLRTSVTDTQYF. The CDR3, as DNA: TGTGCCAGCAGTTTAAGGACTAGCGTCACAGATACGCAGTATTTT.

J is TRBJ2-1 and V is TRBV11-2, with TRBD1 matching 10 bases. Germline loops: CDR1 SGHAT, CDR2 FQNNGV. This CDR3 region has 13 residues. V lost 4 bases to trimming and J lost 15 bases; unmatched junction nucleotides: 9. The CDR3 DNA reads as TGTGCCAGCAGCTACCGGGACAGGGGAGAGGCGTTCTTC. Its translation is CASSYRDRGEAFF. The full variable domain, in which reference TRBV11-2 and TRBJ2-1 provide the parts outside the CDR3, is EAGVAQSPRYKIIEKRQSVAFWCNPISGHATLYWYQQILGQGPKLLIQFQNNGVVDDSQLPKDRFSAERLKGVDSTLKIQPAKLEDSAVYLCASSYRDRGEAFFGPGTRLTVL.

The chain carries TRBV7-8 and TRBJ1-2; 10 bases are a match to TRBD1. The germline gives CDR1 SGHVS, CDR2 FQNEAQ. V dropped 4 bases and J dropped 5; count of bases not matched to a gene: 4. This CDR3 spans 14 amino acids. CDR3 DNA: TGTGCCAGCAGCTCGACAGGGGGCGGGTATGGCTACACCTTC. Translated, it gives CASSSTGGGYGYTF. Using reference TRBV7-8 and TRBJ1-2 for the parts outside the CDR3, the full variable domain is GAGVSQSPRYKVAKRGQDVALRCDPISGHVSLFWYQQALGQGPEFLTYFQNEAQLDKSGLPSDRFFAERPEGSVSTLKIQRTQQEDSAVYLCASSSTGGGYGYTFGSGTRLTVV.

This chain links TRBV5-1 with TRBJ1-2; 9 bases are shared with TRBD1. The CDR3 is 14 residues long. The J segment lost 3 bases and the V segment lost 6 bases, leaving 6 bases of the junction unmatched. CDR1 and CDR2 from the germline V gene are SGHRS and YFSETQ. CDR3 residues: CASTTGGAHYGYTF. CDR3 coding DNA: TGCGCCAGCACCACAGGGGGCGCTCACTATGGCTACACCTTC.

V is TRBV3-1 (or the pseudogene TRBV3-2) and J is TRBJ1-2, with 9 bases fitting TRBD1. CDR3 length: 14 residues. Germline CDR1 and CDR2: LGHDT and YNNKEL (reference sequence). Losses at the gene ends were 3 bases for V and 6 bases for J; bases not matched to a gene: 5. CDR3 in amino acids: CASSQGQGRDGYTF. The CDR3 coding sequence is TGTGCCAGCAGCCAGGGACAGGGAAGGGATGGCTACACCTTC.

The rearrangement links TRBV27 to TRBJ1-1; D perhaps matches TRBD1 (5 bases). CDR3 length: 15 amino acids. The germline V gene has CDR1 MNHEY and CDR2 SMNVEV (reference sequence). V was clipped by 5 bases and J by 0 bases, with 13 bases between them. The DNA of the CDR3 is TGTGCCAGCAGTCAAGGGGATAGGGTGAACACTGAAGCTTTCTTT. Protein sequence: CASSQGDRVNTEAFF.

The chain is built from TRBV5-1 and TRBJ2-7; a weak D match, TRBD2 (6 bases). Germline CDR1 and CDR2: SGHRS and YFSETQ. V was clipped by 4 bases and J by 1 base, with 18 bases between them. The CDR3 loop spans 16 amino acids. DNA for the CDR3: TGCGCCAGCAGCCCTGAGGAGGGGCGGTTTTCCTACGAGCAGTACTTC. Translation gives CASSPEEGRFSYEQYF.

The chain combines TRBV6-2 or TRBV6-3 with TRBJ2-3; TRBD2 aligns across 7 bases. This CDR3 contains 20 residues. Unmatched junction bases numbered 21, after V lost 6 bases and J lost 0 bases. The germline V gene has CDR1 MNHEY and CDR2 SVGEGT. The CDR3 region is CASSTLSSGRIRGSTDTQYF. The CDR3 DNA reads TGTGCCAGCAGCACCCTTTCTAGCGGTCGAATCCGGGGGAGCACAGATACGCAGTATTTT.

This chain uses TRBV6-5 with TRBJ2-3, with TRBD1 as a possible D gene (5 bases). CDR3 size: 13 residues. Trimming pared 8 bases from V and 1 base from J, leaving 10 bases between. CDR1 is MNHEY, CDR2 SVGAGI, per germline. The CDR3 region has the DNA TGTGCCAGCCTTGACAGCGGCACAGATACGCAGTATTTT. Its translation is CASLDSGTDTQYF.

This sequence joins TRBV5-5 and TRBJ1-3; tentatively, D is TRBD1 (5 bases). From germline, CDR1 is SGHKS and CDR2 YYEKEE (reference sequence). CDR3 length equals 15 residues. Trimming removed 5 bases at V and 2 bases at J, with 14 bases between. The CDR3 region has the DNA TGTGCCAGCAGGTCCTCAGGGTCTCCTGGAAACACCATATATTTT. Translated: CASRSSGSPGNTIYF.

The chain uses TRBV27 and TRBJ2-5; TRBD1 agrees at 10 bases. The germline gives CDR1 MNHEY, CDR2 SMNVEV (reference sequence). The CDR3 spans 15 residues. Trimming cost V 5 bases and J 5 bases; bases outside gene matches: 8. The CDR3, as DNA: TGTGCCAGCAGTAGCACGACAGGGGGCGTTGAGACCCAGTACTTC. It codes for CASSSTTGGVETQYF.

V is TRBV6-4 and J is TRBJ2-5; TRBD2 aligns across 11 bases. V lost 6 bases, J lost 1 base, and 4 bases stayed unmatched. The CDR3 contains 15 residues. Germline V gene data show CDR1 as MRHNA and CDR2 as SNTAGT. CDR3 in amino acids: CASSQTSGGQETQYF. Written as DNA, the CDR3 is TGTGCCAGCAGCCAAACTAGCGGGGGCCAAGAGACCCAGTACTTC.

The chain is built from TRBV10-2 and TRBJ1-3; 8 nucleotides agree with TRBD1. V lost 3 bases, J lost 4 bases, and 5 bases stayed unmatched. CDR3 length: 15 residues. Per the germline V gene, CDR1 is WSHSY and CDR2 is SAAADI. The CDR3 DNA reads TGCGCCAGCAGTGAACTCCGGGACAGGGGAAACACCATATATTTT. Amino acid sequence: CASSELRDRGNTIYF.

The chain links TRBV7-9 to TRBJ2-6; TRBD1 is a possible D gene (6 bases). The V end lost 5 bases, the J end lost 0 bases, and 17 bases lay between the germline ends. In germline, CDR1 is SEHNR, CDR2 FQNEAQ (reference sequence). CDR3 length equals 18 residues. CDR3 DNA: TGTGCCAGCAGCCCCTGGGGACACCTGAGCTCTGGGGCCAACGTCCTGACTTTC. This codes for CASSPWGHLSSGANVLTF.

The V gene is TRBV27, the J gene TRBJ2-3, with D possibly matching TRBD2 (7 bases). Trimming stripped 0 bases from V and 0 bases from J, with 19 bases between. The CDR3 totals 19 residues. Germline V gives CDR1 MNHEY, CDR2 SMNVEV (reference sequence). Written as DNA, the CDR3 is TGTGCCAGCAGTTTATCCGCGCCCGGGGGGCTAGGAAGCACAGATACGCAGTATTTT. Encoded protein: CASSLSAPGGLGSTDTQYF.

This chain uses TRBV18 with TRBJ1-1; the D gene is possibly TRBD1 (5 bases). CDR1 KGHSH and CDR2 LQKENI come from the germline V gene. V lost 2 bases to trimming and J lost 3 bases, with 13 bases between them. This CDR3 comprises 15 residues. The chain's CDR3 is CASSPGAGGDTEAFF. CDR3 nucleotides: TGTGCCAGCTCACCAGGCGCAGGAGGGGACACTGAAGCTTTCTTT.